This T cell receptor beta chain derives from a study of response to subunit inactivated influenza vaccine. Findings and caveats of the study: That few new T cells are recruited by each seasonal influenza vaccination was the authors' suggestion.

Points on this clonotype: What it binds is unknown.

The CDR3 totals 15 residues. The V end was cut by 4 bases, the J end by 1 base, with 13 bases between. Looked up from germline, CDR1 is MNHNS and CDR2 is SASEGT. MiXCR, applied by TCRdb to the RT-PCR reads, yields one record per CDR3 protein. This sample carries approximately 700,000 distinct CDR3 sequences, 15% to 19% of them seen once, and the ten largest clones take roughly 12%. Here the sequenced sample was PBMCs from blood, taken 11 to 12 days after vaccination. The genes are TRBV6-1 and TRBJ1-1; D not certain. This receptor was obtained from a man aged 50 to 59 who received an inactivated influenza vaccine. The CDR3 reads CASSVIRIENTEAFF. In DNA, the CDR3 is TGTGCCAGCAGTGTAATCAGGATCGAGAACACTGAAGCTTTCTTT.